These T cell receptor beta chains were read from a single sample in a study of shared clonotypes between healthy human individuals. The repertoire was sequenced with immunoSEQ multiplex PCR; TCRdb's copy has only in-frame clones and lacks some. The sample lists over a million clones; 95% to 99% were seen once. The sample consisted of naive CD4+ T cells sorted from blood. All receptors come from a man younger than 45 in good health. The CDR3 runs from the conserved cysteine through the conserved F or W. Each record gives: clone size, D gene, V gene, J gene, CDR3 DNA, CDR3 protein. D genes are given only for firm matches. Expanded clones are given a class, and other clones once, few, many or no size at all.

abundance: NA
d_gene: TRBD2
v_gene: TRBV14
j_gene: TRBJ2-5
CDR3nt: TGTGCCAGCAGCCGCCGACTAGCGGGGCAAGAGACCCAGTACTTC
CDR3aa: CASSRRLAGQETQYF

abundance: NA
d_gene: NA
v_gene: TRBV6-5
j_gene: TRBJ1-1
CDR3nt: TGTGCCAGCAGTCCCCGGAGCCGGGGGCCTGAAGCTTTCTTT
CDR3aa: CASSPRSRGPEAFF

abundance: NA
d_gene: NA
v_gene: TRBV11-2
j_gene: TRBJ1-2
CDR3nt: TGTGCCAGCAGCCCCGGGATCAGGGTGTCCTATGGCTACACCTTC
CDR3aa: CASSPGIRVSYGYTF

abundance: NA
d_gene: NA
v_gene: TRBV6-5
j_gene: TRBJ2-7
CDR3nt: TGTGCCAGCAGTTATTCCAGGGCGATCTCCGAGCAGTACTTC
CDR3aa: CASSYSRAISEQYF

abundance: NA
d_gene: NA
v_gene: TRBV6-1
j_gene: TRBJ2-6
CDR3nt: TGTGCCAGCAGTGAAGTTCCTGAGATTAACGTCCTGACTTTC
CDR3aa: CASSEVPEINVLTF

abundance: NA
d_gene: NA
v_gene: TRBV2
j_gene: TRBJ2-7
CDR3nt: TGTGCCAGCAAAGGGGTCGGAGTTCCCTACGAGCAGTACTTC
CDR3aa: CASKGVGVPYEQYF

abundance: once
d_gene: NA
v_gene: TRBV11-2
j_gene: TRBJ2-4
CDR3nt: TGTGCCAGCAGCTTAGAGTGGCTAGCCAAAAACATTCAGTACTTC
CDR3aa: CASSLEWLAKNIQYF

abundance: NA
d_gene: NA
v_gene: TRBV5-1
j_gene: TRBJ2-3
CDR3nt: TGCGCCAGCAGCTTGGAGGTGGGCTACACAGATACGCAGTATTTT
CDR3aa: CASSLEVGYTDTQYF

abundance: NA
d_gene: TRBD2
v_gene: TRBV11-2
j_gene: TRBJ2-7
CDR3nt: TGTGCCAGCAGCTTAAATCTGGGACTAGCGACCTACGAGCAGTACTTC
CDR3aa: CASSLNLGLATYEQYF

abundance: NA
d_gene: NA
v_gene: TRBV5-1
j_gene: TRBJ2-2
CDR3nt: TGCGCCAGCAGCTCCCTAGGGGCGAACACCGGGGAGCTGTTTTTT
CDR3aa: CASSSLGANTGELFF

abundance: NA
d_gene: TRBD2
v_gene: TRBV5-1
j_gene: TRBJ2-2
CDR3nt: TGCGCCAGCAGAGTAACTAGCGGGAGTACGGACGGGGAGCTGTTTTTT
CDR3aa: CASRVTSGSTDGELFF

abundance: NA
d_gene: NA
v_gene: TRBV6-5
j_gene: TRBJ1-1
CDR3nt: TGTGCCAGCAGTTACTCGAGTCAGGGTGGCACTGAAGCTTTCTTT
CDR3aa: CASSYSSQGGTEAFF

abundance: NA
d_gene: TRBD2
v_gene: TRBV14
j_gene: TRBJ2-7
CDR3nt: TGTGCCAGCAGCTCCTGGACTAGCGGGAGCTACGAGCAGTACTTC
CDR3aa: CASSSWTSGSYEQYF

abundance: NA
d_gene: NA
v_gene: TRBV5-1
j_gene: TRBJ1-3
CDR3nt: TGCGCCAGCAGCTCCGACGGGACGGTCTCTGGAAACACCATATATTTT
CDR3aa: CASSSDGTVSGNTIYF

abundance: NA
d_gene: NA
v_gene: TRBV5-1
j_gene: TRBJ2-1
CDR3nt: TGCGCCAGCAGCACCCCGGGACGACTCTACAATGAGCAGTTCTTC
CDR3aa: CASSTPGRLYNEQFF

abundance: NA
d_gene: NA
v_gene: TRBV7-8
j_gene: TRBJ1-1
CDR3nt: TGTGCCAGCAGCTCGGGACGCAATGAAGCTTTCTTT
CDR3aa: CASSSGRNEAFF

abundance: NA
d_gene: NA
v_gene: TRBV7-9
j_gene: TRBJ1-2
CDR3nt: TGTGCCAGCAGCTTTCGTTCCGTGACAGACGGCTACACCTTC
CDR3aa: CASSFRSVTDGYTF